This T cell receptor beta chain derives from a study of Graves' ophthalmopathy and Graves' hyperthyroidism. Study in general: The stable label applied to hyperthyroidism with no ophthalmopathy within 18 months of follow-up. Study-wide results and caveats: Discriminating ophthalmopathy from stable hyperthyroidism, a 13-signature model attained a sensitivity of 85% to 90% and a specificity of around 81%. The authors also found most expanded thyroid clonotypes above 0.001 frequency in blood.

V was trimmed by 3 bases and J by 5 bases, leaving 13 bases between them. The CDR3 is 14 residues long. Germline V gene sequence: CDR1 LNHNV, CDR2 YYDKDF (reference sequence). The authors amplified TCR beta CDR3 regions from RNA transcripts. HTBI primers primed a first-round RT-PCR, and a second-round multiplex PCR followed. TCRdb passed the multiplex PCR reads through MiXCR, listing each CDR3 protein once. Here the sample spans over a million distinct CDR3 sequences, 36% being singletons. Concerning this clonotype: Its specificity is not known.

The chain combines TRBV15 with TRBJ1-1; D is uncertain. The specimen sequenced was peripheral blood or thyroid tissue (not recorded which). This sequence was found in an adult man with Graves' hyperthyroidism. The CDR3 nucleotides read TGTGCCACCAGCAGCCATCCAGGTGGGACTGAAGCTTTCTTT. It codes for CATSSHPGGTEAFF.